This TCR beta chain came from a study of low-dose radiotherapy and immunotherapy resistance in tumors. Germline CDR1 reads MNHNS; CDR2 reads SASEGT. V was shortened by 2 bases and J by 6 bases, with 10 bases between the two germline ends. The length of the CDR3 is 14 residues. Sample time point: after trial treatment. Treatment: LDRT plus nivolumab, ipilimumab, low-dose cyclophosphamide and aspirin (RACIN trial). This clonotype was counted many times. First-strand cDNA relied on TRAV- and TRBV-specific primers spanning alpha and beta chains. TCR amplification used roughly 20 PCR cycles, a constant-region primer and a V-primer adapter. Using its own MiXCR run on the reads, TCRdb lists one record per CDR3 protein. The sample records about 35,000 distinct CDR3 sequences, around 20% being singletons.

The clonotype was recovered from a female donor with ovarian cancer. The sample in question was PBMCs, obtained after low-dose radiotherapy plus immunotherapy. J is TRBJ2-2 and V is TRBV6-1; D not certain. CDR3 sequence: CASSELAGPGELFF. Written as DNA, the CDR3 is TGTGCCAGCAGTGAACTGGCAGGCCCCGGGGAGCTGTTTTTT.